The rows below give T cell receptor beta chains drawn from one sample of a study of T cells in localized non-small cell lung cancer. Sequencing was performed with immunoSEQ multiplex PCR; in TCRdb, only in-frame clones are kept and a portion is missing. The table includes under 30,000 clones, roughly nine tenths detected once. The sequencing here drew on peripheral blood, taken before any cancer treatment. These receptors all come from a woman aged 35-70 years with stage I lung adenocarcinoma. The CDR3 runs from the conserved cysteine through the conserved F or W. A D gene is named only where the DNA matches it firmly. Not all rows give a size; the values are once, few, many and, for expanded clones, a class.

TRBV7-3,TRBJ2-2,NA,NA,CASSPLEPANTGELFF,TGTGCCAGCAGCCCCCTAGAGCCCGCGAACACCGGGGAGCTGTTTTTT
TRBV10-1,TRBJ1-5,NA,TRBD1,CASSDPRGDRVFNQPQHF,TGCGCCAGCAGTGATCCCCGGGGGGACAGGGTATTCAATCAGCCCCAGCATTTT
TRBV18,TRBJ1-1,NA,NA,CASSPTGNTEAFF,TGTGCCAGCTCACCTACAGGGAACACTGAAGCTTTCTTT
TRBV7-2,TRBJ2-4,NA,NA,CASSLAQKNIQYF,TGTGCCAGCAGCTTAGCTCAGAAAAACATTCAGTACTTC
TRBV7-9,TRBJ2-5,once,NA,CASSPLGRRRETQYF,TGTGCCAGCAGCCCGCTGGGCAGGCGGCGGGAGACCCAGTACTTC
TRBV7-2,TRBJ2-5,NA,NA,CASSFQPKETQYF,TGTGCCAGCAGCTTCCAGCCGAAAGAGACCCAGTACTTC
TRBV10-3,TRBJ2-5,NA,NA,CAISSGFSFGETQYF,TGTGCCATCAGCTCCGGTTTCTCTTTTGGAGAGACCCAGTACTTC
TRBV9,TRBJ2-2,NA,NA,CASSPPTGELFF,TGTGCCAGCAGCCCCCCCACCGGGGAGCTGTTTTTT
TRBV27,TRBJ2-1,NA,TRBD2,CASSFMGAGLAGNEQFF,TGTGCCAGCAGTTTCATGGGGGCGGGACTAGCTGGGAATGAGCAGTTCTTC
TRBV18,TRBJ2-1,NA,TRBD1,CASSPRTGGPLGNEQFF,TGTGCCAGCTCACCCCGGACAGGGGGTCCCTTGGGTAATGAGCAGTTCTTC
TRBV5-6,TRBJ2-7,once,NA,CASSPGSDEQYF,TGTGCCAGCAGCCCAGGGTCCGACGAGCAGTACTTC
TRBV10-3,TRBJ2-5,NA,NA,CAISPVGNQETQYF,TGTGCCATCAGCCCAGTGGGTAACCAAGAGACCCAGTACTTC